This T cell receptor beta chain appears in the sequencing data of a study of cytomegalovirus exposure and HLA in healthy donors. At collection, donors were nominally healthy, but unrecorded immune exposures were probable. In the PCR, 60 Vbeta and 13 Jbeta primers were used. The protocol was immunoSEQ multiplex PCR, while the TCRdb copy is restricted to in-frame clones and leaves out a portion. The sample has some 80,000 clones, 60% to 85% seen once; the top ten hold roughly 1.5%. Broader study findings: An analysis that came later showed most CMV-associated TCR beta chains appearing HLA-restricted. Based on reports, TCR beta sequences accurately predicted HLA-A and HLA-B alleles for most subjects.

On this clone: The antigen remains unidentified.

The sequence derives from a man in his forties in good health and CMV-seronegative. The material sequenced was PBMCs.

CDR3 sequence reads: CASSQGGGSQETQYF. Here the CDR3 DNA reads TGCGCCAGCAGCCAGGGCGGGGGGTCCCAAGAGACCCAGTACTTC. The rearrangement uses TRBV5-1 and TRBJ2-5, with 8 bases lining up with TRBD2. The CDR3 loop spans 15 amino acids. The J segment lost 1 base and the V segment lost 4 bases, leaving 6 bases of the junction unmatched. The germline gives CDR1 SGHRS, CDR2 YFSETQ.